The table lists the clone carrying this T cell receptor beta chain with many counts. What it recognizes is unknown. The V gene lost 4 bases and the J gene lost 4 bases, with 12 bases spanning the gap. Looked up from germline, CDR1 is SGHTA and CDR2 is FQGNSA. The CDR3 has 14 amino acids. This sample was included in a study of T-cell reconstitution after alpha-beta-depleted transplantation in children. Overall study findings and caveats: The study reportedly traced alpha-beta T cells about two months after transplant to several hundred expanded graft clones.

For TCRbeta, the library was prepared with unique molecular identifiers. Each CDR3 protein is one row after TCRdb ran MiXCR on the PCR reads. The sample shows some 600,000 distinct CDR3 sequences, around 13% of them seen only once. The sample in question was PBMCs, mostly from graft donor cells, obtained 360 days after TCRalphabeta/CD19-depleted stem cell transplant. The receptor was isolated from a male patient under 18 who had a stem cell transplant for acute myeloid leukemia, so the T cells may come from the graft donor. V usage is TRBV7-2 and J usage is TRBJ2-3; D may be TRBD1 (5 bases). The CDR3 sequence: CASSSPAGPDTQYF. The CDR3 nucleotides read TGTGCCAGCAGCTCCCCGGCAGGGCCAGATACGCAGTATTTT.